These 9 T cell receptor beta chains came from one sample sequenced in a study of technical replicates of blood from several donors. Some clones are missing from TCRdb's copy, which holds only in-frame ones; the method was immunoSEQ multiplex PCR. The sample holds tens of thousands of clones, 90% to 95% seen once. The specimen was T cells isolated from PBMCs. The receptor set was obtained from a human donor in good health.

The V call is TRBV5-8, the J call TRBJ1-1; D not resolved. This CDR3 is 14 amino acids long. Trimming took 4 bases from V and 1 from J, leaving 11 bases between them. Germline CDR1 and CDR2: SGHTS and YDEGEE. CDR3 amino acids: CASSPPYTNTEAFF. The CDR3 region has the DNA TGTGCCAGCAGCCCTCCTTACACGAACACTGAAGCTTTCTTT.

For the CDR3, the DNA is TGTGCCAGCAGTTACAGGGCATCTGGGGCCAACGTCCTGACTTTC. It specifies CASSYRASGANVLTF. V gene TRBV7-2 combines with J gene TRBJ2-6; the D gene is possibly TRBD1 (6 bases). V lost 6 bases to trimming and J lost 1 base, with 10 bases between them. Per the germline V gene, CDR1 is SGHTA and CDR2 is FQGNSA. The CDR3 is made up of 15 amino acids.

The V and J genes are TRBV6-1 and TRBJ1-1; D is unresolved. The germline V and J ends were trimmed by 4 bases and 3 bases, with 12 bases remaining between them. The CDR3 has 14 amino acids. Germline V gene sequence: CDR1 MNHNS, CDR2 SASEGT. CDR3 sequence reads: CASSGTGAYTEAFF. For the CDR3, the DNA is TGTGCCAGCAGTGGGACGGGAGCATACACTGAAGCTTTCTTT.

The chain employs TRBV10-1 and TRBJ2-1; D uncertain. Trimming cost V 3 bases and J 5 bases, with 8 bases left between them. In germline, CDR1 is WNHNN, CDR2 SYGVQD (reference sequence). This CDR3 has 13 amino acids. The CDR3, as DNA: TGCGCCAGCAGTGAATCCCTTAACAATGAGCAGTTCTTC. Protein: CASSESLNNEQFF.

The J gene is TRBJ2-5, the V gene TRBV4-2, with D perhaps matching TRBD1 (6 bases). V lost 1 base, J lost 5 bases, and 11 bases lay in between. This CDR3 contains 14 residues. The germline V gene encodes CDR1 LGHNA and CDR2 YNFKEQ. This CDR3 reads CASSQVTGSETQYF. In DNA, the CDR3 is TGTGCCAGCAGCCAAGTAACAGGGTCGGAGACCCAGTACTTC.

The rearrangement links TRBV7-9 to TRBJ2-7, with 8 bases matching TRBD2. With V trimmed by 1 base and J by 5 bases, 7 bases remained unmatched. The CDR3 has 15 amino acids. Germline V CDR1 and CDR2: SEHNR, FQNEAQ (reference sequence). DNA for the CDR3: TGTGCCAGCAGCTTAGAGGGACTAGAATTTGACGAGCAGTACTTC. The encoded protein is CASSLEGLEFDEQYF.

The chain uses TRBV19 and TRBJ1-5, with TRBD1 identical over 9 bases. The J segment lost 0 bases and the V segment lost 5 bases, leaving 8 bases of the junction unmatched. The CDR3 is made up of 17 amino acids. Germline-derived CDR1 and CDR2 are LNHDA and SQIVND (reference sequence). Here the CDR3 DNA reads TGTGCCAGTAGTTTTTCACAGGGGGCGTATAGCAATCAGCCCCAGCATTTT. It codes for CASSFSQGAYSNQPQHF.

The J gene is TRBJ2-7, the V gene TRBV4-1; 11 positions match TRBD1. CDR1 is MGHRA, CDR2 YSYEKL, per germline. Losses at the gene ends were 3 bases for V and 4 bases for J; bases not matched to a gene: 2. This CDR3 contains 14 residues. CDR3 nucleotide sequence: TGCGCCAGCAGCCAGGGACAGGGGGAATACGAGCAGTACTTC. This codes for CASSQGQGEYEQYF.

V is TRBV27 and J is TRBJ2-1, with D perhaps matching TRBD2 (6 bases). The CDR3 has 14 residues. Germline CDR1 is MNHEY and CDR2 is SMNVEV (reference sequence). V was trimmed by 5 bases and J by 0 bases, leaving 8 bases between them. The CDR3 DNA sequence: TGTGCCAGCAGTATAGCGGTCTCCTACAATGAGCAGTTCTTC. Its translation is CASSIAVSYNEQFF.